Judged by abundance, the clone carrying this T cell receptor (beta chain) is medium-sized. Genomic DNA served as the source from which two-round multiplex PCR generated TCR beta CDR3 amplicons. With primers specific to each TRBV and TRBJ gene, the first-round PCR was performed. From the multiplex PCR reads, TCRdb called clonotypes with MiXCR, one entry per CDR3 protein. The table shows 14,000 or so distinct CDR3 sequences, with roughly 50% occurring only once. V gave up 3 bases and J gave up 7 bases, with 24 bases separating them. The CDR3 contains 16 residues. CDR1 is DFQATT, CDR2 SNEGSKA, per germline (reference sequence). The sample originates from a study of prognosis after radiotherapy for stage I lung cancer. Study-wide context: Non-small cell lung cancer patients were all deemed medically inoperable.

The chain carries TRBV20-1 and TRBJ1-2; maybe TRBD1 (5 bases). This TCR was sampled from a donor older than 45 with non-small cell lung cancer. The sample in question was PBMCs, obtained before or after stereotactic body radiation therapy (not recorded which). CDR3: CSARSLSRGHRGGYTF. DNA of the CDR3: TGCAGTGCTAGGAGCCTCTCCCGGGGCCACCGAGGTGGCTACACCTTC.